This T cell receptor (beta chain) derives from a study of blood T cell repertoires in COVID-19. The wider study: Italy, Spain and the United States were the sources of the convalescent and acute COVID-19 samples. T cells, B-cell-depleted T cells, or PBMCs supplied cDNA or gDNA.

Cohort placement rested on clinical history that participants reported themselves. This clone appeared a few times. Per the original data handling: Amplification of reference gene primers provided the estimated nucleated cell counts. Only in-frame clones appear in the TCRdb table, and some are missing; sequencing was by immunoSEQ multiplex PCR. That table furnishes V, J and clone size, whereas the DNA furnished D and trimming. This sample has fewer than 300,000 clones, with 75% to 90% found just once. The source is a middle-aged man who had recovered from COVID-19. Material: PBMCs or T cells enriched from blood (not recorded which).

The CDR3 sequence is CASSEQGGDKNIQYF. The CDR3, as DNA: TGTGCCAGCAGTGAACAGGGTGGGGACAAAAACATTCAGTACTTC. The gene calls are TRBV6-4 and TRBJ2-4; a possible D gene is TRBD1 (6 bases). V was pared by 3 bases and J by 3 bases, with 12 bases between. The CDR3 runs 15 residues. CDR1 is MRHNA and CDR2 is SNTAGT in the germline V gene.